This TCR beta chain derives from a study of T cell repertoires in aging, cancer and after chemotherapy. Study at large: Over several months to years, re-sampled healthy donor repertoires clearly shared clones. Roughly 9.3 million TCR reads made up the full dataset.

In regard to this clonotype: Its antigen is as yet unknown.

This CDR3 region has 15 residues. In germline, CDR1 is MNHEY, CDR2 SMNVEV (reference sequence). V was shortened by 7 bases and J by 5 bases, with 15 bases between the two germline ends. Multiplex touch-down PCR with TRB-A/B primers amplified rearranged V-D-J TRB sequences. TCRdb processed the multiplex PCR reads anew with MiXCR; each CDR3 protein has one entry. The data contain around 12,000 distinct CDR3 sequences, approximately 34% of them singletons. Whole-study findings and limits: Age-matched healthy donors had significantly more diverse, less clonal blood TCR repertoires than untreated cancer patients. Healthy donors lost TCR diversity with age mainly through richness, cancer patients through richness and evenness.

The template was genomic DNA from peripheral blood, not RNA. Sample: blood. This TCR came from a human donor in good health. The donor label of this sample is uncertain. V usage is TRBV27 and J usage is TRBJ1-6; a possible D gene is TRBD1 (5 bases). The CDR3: CASKRQSRDNSPLHF. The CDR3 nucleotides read TGTGCCAGCAAAAGACAGTCAAGAGATAATTCACCCCTCCACTTT.